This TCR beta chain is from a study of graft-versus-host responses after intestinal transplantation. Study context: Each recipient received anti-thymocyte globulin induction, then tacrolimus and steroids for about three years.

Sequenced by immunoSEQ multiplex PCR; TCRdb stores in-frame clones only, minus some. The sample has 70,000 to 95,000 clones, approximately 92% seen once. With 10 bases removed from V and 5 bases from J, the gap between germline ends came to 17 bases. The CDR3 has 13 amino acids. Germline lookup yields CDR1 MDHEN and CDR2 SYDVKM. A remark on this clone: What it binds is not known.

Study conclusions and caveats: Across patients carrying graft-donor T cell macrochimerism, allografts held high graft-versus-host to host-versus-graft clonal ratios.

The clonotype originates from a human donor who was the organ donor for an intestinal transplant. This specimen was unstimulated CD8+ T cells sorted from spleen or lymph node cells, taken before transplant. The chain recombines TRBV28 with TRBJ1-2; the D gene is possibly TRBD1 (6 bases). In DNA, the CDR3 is TGTGCCACCCAGGGGTTTAGCATTTATGGCTACACCTTC. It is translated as CATQGFSIYGYTF.